This TCR beta chain was found in a study of T cells in Graves' hyperthyroidism and ophthalmopathy. The study, taken as a whole, reports: Ophthalmopathy was predicted by the model a median of about 6.5 months ahead of onset.

This clonotype was seen a few times. Its specificity is unknown. Amplified TCR beta CDR3 regions derived from RNA transcripts. The study used the HTBI primer set for a first-round RT-PCR of the TCR CDR3. A single record per CDR3 protein comes from TCRdb applying MiXCR to the multiplex PCR reads. The repertoire holds approximately 600,000 distinct CDR3 sequences, with around 13% as singletons. V lost 8 bases to trimming and J lost 4 bases, with 11 bases between them. Germline values: CDR1 MDHEN, CDR2 SYDVKM. CDR3 length: 13 amino acids. Sampled blood dates from first hyperthyroidism diagnosis, and it precedes any ophthalmopathy symptoms.

The sequence derives from a woman in her 30s with Graves' hyperthyroidism that later progressed to Graves' ophthalmopathy. Input material: blood. The chain employs TRBV28 and TRBJ2-2; D call uncertain. CDR3 nucleotide sequence: TGTGCCAGCGTTACAGCGACCACCGGGGAGCTGTTTTTT. Its protein is CASVTATTGELFF.